This entry concerns a single TCR beta chain. Its antigen is currently unknown. This sample stems from a study of CD8 T cells in ankylosing spondylitis. Study outcomes and limitations: Blood from ankylosing spondylitis patients appeared to carry a characteristic roughly 8-variant TCR beta motif. There were earlier reports of some motif variants in reactive arthritis synovial fluid and blood. Reports say disease-linked clones showed up significantly more in matched ankylosing spondylitis synovial fluid. Disease-associated clonotypes exhibited CD8+ identity and were relatively infrequent in peripheral blood.

Preparation of TCR beta libraries was done by quantitative 5'-RACE with molecular barcodes. TCRdb used MiXCR to reprocess the 5' RACE reads, holding one entry per CDR3 protein. Altogether 220,000 or so distinct CDR3 sequences are present, 15% to 20% being singletons, with the ten largest covering roughly 46%. CDR3 length: 15 residues. Trimming shortened V by 4 bases and J by 1 base, and 15 bases separated the two germline ends. Germline V lookup: CDR1 SGHDT, CDR2 YYEEEE. The source material was blood, either unsorted or a sorted T cell fraction (not recorded which). The chain uses TRBV5-6 and TRBJ2-7; TRBD1 is a possible D gene (5 bases). This clonotype was obtained from a male donor with ankylosing spondylitis. The CDR3 DNA reads as TGTGCCAGCAGCCGAAAAGAAGGGGTGTCCTACGAGCAGTACTTC. Translated: CASSRKEGVSYEQYF.